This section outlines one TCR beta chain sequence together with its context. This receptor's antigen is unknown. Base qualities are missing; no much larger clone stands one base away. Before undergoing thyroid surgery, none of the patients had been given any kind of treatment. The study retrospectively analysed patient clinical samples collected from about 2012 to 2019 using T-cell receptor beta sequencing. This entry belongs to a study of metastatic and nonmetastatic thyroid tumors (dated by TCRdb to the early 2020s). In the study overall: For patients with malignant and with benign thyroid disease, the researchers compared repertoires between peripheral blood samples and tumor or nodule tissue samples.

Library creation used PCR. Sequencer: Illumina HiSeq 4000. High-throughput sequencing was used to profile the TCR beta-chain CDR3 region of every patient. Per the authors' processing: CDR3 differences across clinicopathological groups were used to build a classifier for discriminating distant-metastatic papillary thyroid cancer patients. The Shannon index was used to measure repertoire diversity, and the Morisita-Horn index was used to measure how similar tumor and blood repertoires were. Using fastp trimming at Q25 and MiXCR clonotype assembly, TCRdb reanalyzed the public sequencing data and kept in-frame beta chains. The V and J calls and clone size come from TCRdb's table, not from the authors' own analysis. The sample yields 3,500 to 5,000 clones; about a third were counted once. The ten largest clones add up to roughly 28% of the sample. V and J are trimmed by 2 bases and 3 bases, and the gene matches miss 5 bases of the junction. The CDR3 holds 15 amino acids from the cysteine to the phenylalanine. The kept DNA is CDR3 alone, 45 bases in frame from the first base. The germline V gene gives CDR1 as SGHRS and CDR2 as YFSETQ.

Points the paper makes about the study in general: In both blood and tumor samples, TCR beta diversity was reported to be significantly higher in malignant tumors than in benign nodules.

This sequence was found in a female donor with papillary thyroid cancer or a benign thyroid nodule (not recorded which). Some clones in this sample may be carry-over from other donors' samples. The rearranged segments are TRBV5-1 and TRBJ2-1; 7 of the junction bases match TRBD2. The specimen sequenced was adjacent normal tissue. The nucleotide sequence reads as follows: TGCGCCAGCAGCTTCGGTGCGGGGGACTACAATGAGCAGTTCTTC. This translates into CASSFGAGDYNEQFF.